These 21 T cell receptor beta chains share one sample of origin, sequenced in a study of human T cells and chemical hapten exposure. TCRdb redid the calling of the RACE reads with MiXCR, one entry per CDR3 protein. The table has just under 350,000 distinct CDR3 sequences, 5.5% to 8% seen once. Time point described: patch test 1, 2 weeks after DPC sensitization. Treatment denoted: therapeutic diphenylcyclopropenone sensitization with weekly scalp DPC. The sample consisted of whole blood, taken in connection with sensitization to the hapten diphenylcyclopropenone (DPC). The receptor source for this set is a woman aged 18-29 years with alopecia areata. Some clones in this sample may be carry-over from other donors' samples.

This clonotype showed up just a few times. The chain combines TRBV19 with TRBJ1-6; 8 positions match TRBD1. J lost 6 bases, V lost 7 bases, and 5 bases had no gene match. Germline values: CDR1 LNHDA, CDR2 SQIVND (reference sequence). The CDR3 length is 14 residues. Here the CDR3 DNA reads TGTGCCAGTACAGGGGGCTCGGGTAATTCACCCCTCCACTTT. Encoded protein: CASTGGSGNSPLHF.

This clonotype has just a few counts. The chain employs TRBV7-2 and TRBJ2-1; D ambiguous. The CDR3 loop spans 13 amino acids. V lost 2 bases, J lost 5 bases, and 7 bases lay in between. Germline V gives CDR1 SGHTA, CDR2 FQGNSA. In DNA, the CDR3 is TGTGCCAGCAGCTTAAATGCCAACAATGAGCAGTTCTTC. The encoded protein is CASSLNANNEQFF.

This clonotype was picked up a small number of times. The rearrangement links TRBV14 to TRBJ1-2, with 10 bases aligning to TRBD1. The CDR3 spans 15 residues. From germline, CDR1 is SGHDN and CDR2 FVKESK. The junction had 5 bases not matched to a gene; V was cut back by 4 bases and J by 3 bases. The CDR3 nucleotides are TGTGCCAGCAGCCTAGGGACAGGGGTGCACTATGGCTACACCTTC. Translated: CASSLGTGVHYGYTF.

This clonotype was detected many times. The CDR3 region has the DNA TGTGCCAGCAGCCGCTCAGGAGCTTACAATGAGCAGTTCTTC. Protein product: CASSRSGAYNEQFF. This sequence joins TRBV4-2 and TRBJ2-1; D is uncertain. The germline V gene has CDR1 LGHNA and CDR2 YNFKEQ. V lost 4 bases, J lost 4 bases, and 11 bases lay in between. CDR3 size: 14 residues.

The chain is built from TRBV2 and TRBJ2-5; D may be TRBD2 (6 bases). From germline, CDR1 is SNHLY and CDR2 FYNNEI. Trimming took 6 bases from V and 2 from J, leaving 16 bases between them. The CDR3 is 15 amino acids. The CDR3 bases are TGTGCCAGCAGAGTCTTGGGAGGACCTCAAGAGACCCAGTACTTC. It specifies CASRVLGGPQETQYF.

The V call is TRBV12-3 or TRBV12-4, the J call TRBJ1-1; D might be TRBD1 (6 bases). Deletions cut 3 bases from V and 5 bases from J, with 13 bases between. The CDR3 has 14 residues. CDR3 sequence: CASSLEGGGTEAFF. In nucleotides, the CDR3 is TGTGCCAGCAGTTTGGAGGGGGGAGGAACTGAAGCTTTCTTT.

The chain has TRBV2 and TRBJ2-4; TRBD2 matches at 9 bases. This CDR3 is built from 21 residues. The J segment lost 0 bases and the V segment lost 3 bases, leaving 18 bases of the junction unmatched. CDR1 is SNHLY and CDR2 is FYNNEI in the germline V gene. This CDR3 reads CASSEKGLTSGSSIAKNIQYF. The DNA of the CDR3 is TGTGCCAGCAGTGAGAAAGGTCTGACTAGCGGCTCTTCGATAGCCAAAAACATTCAGTACTTC.

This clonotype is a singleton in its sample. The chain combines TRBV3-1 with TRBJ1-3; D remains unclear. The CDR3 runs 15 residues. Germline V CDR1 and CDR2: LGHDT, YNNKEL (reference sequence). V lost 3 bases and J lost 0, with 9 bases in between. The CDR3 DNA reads TGTGCCAGCAGCCAGGTCTCAATCTCTGGAAACACCATATATTTT. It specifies CASSQVSISGNTIYF.

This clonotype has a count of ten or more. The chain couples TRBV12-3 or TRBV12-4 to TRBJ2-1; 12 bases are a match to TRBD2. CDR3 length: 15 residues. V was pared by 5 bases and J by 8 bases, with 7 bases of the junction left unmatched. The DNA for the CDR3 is TGTGCCAGCAGTCGACTAGCGGGGGCCCTCGATGAGCAGTTCTTC. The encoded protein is CASSRLAGALDEQFF.

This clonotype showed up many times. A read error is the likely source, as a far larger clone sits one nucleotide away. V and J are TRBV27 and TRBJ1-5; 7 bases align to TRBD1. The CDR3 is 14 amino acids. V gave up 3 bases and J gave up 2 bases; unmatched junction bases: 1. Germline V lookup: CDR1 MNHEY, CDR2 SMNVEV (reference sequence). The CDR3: CASSFGQGNQPQHF. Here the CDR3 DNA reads TGTGCCAGCAGTTTTGGACAGGGCAATCAGCCCCAGCATTTT.

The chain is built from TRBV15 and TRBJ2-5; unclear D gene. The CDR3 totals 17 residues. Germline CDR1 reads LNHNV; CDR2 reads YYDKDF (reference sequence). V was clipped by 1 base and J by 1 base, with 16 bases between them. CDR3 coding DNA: TGTGCCACCAGCAGAGTGACTGGTCCGCCCGCCCAAGAGACCCAGTACTTC. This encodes CATSRVTGPPAQETQYF.

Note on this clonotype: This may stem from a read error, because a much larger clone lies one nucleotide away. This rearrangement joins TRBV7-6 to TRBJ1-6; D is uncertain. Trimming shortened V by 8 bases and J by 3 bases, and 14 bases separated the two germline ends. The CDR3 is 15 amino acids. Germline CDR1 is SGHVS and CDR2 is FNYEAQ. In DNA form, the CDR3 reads TGTGCCAGCTCACTAAACAGCCTCTATAATTCACCCCTCCACTTT. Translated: CASSLNSLYNSPLHF.

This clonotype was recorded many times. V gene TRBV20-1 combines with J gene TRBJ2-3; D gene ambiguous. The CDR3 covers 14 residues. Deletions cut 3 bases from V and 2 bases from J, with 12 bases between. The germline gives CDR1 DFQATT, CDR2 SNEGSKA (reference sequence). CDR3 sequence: CSASSAINTDTQYF. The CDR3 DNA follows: TGCAGTGCTAGCTCCGCGATTAACACAGATACGCAGTATTTT.

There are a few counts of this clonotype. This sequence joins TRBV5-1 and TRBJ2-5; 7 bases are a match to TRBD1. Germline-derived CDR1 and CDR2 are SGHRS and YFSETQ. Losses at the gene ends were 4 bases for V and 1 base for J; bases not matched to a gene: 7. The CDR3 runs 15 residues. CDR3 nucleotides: TGCGCCAGCAGCCTTAGGGACAGCCTCCAAGAGACCCAGTACTTC. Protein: CASSLRDSLQETQYF.

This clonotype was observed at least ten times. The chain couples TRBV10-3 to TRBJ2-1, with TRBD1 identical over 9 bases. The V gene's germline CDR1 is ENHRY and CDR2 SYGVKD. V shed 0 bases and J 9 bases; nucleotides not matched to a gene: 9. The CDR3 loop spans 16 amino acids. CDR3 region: CAISESVGQGTGEQFF. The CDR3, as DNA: TGTGCCATCAGTGAGTCGGTAGGACAGGGGACGGGTGAGCAGTTCTTC.

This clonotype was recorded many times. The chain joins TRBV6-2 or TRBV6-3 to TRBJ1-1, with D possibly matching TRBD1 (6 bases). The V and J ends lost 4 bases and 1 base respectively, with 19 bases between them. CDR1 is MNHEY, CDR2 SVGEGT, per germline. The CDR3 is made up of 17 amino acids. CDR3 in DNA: TGTGCCAGCAGTTCGCCGGCAGGGGAGGGAAGGAACACTGAAGCTTTCTTT. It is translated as CASSSPAGEGRNTEAFF.

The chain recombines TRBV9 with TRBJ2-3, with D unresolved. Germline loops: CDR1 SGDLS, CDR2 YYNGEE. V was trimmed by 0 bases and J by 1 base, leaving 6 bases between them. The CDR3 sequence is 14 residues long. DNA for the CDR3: TGTGCCAGCAGCGTAGTCCCCCGCACAGATACGCAGTATTTT. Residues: CASSVVPRTDTQYF.

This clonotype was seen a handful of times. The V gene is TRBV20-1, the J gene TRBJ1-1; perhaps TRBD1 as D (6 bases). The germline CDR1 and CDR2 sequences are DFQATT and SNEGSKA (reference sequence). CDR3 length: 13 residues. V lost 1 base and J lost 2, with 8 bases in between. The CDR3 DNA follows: TGCAGTGCTAGAGCACAGGGAAACACTGAAGCTTTCTTT. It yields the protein CSARAQGNTEAFF.

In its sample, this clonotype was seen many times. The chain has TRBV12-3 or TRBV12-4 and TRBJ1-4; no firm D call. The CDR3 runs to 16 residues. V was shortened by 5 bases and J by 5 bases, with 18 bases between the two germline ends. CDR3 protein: CASSRGRSTKNEKLFF. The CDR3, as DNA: TGTGCCAGCAGTCGTGGCCGCAGTACGAAAAATGAAAAACTGTTTTTT.

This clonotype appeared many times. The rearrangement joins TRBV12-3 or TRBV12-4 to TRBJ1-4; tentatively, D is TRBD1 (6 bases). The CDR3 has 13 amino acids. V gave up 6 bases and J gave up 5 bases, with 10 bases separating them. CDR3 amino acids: CASRGQNNEKLFF. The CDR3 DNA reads TGTGCCAGCAGAGGACAGAACAATGAAAAACTGTTTTTT.

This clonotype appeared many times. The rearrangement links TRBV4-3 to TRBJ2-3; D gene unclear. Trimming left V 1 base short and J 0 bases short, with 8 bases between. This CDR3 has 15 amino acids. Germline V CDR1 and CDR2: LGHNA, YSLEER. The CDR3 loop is CASSQAMASTDTQYF. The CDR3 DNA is TGCGCCAGCAGCCAAGCTATGGCCAGCACAGATACGCAGTATTTT.